Each of the 9 T cell receptor beta chains below was sequenced from the same sample in a study of Ad26.COV2.S vaccination and SARS-CoV-2 variants. Indicated treatment: around 19 received Ad26.COV2.S at low or high dose, single or two shots; 5 received placebo; per-sample allocation not given. Vaccine and placebo recipients were sampled on day 63 after the first injection. Profiled with immunoSEQ multiplex PCR; TCRdb holds only in-frame clones, not every one. The sample consists of 300,000 to 350,000 clones, around four fifths of them appearing once. The specimen comprised peripheral blood, sampled in a trial of Ad26.COV2.S vaccine versus placebo. The receptors here all came from a person aged 18-60 years who received the Ad26.COV2.S COVID-19 vaccine or a placebo.

CDR3 loop: CASLGMGNTEAFF. CDR3 DNA: TGTGCCAGTTTAGGTATGGGGAACACTGAAGCTTTCTTT. This sequence joins TRBV5-4 and TRBJ1-1; D is uncertain. The CDR3 extends over 13 amino acids. Germline V gene sequence: CDR1 SGHNT, CDR2 YYREEE (reference sequence). V was shortened by 8 bases and J by 1 base, with 12 bases between the two germline ends.

The V gene is TRBV7-3, the J gene TRBJ1-3; D remains ambiguous. The germline V gene encodes CDR1 SGHTA and CDR2 FQGTGA. The CDR3 sequence is 14 residues long. The V gene lost 1 base and the J gene lost 7 bases, with 11 bases spanning the gap. The CDR3 sequence: CASSLSSPGNTIYF. Here the CDR3 DNA reads TGTGCCAGCAGCTTAAGTTCCCCGGGGAACACCATATATTTT.

There are a few counts of this clone. The chain uses TRBV27 and TRBJ2-5; 7 nucleotides line up with TRBD2. This CDR3 has 15 amino acids. J was trimmed by 5 bases and V by 5 bases; bases with no gene match: 11. Germline lookup yields CDR1 MNHEY and CDR2 SMNVEV (reference sequence). The CDR3 loop is CASSGRADGRETQYF. DNA for the CDR3: TGTGCCAGCAGTGGGCGGGCAGACGGGAGGGAGACCCAGTACTTC.

J is TRBJ2-3 and V is TRBV5-1; 7 nucleotides line up with TRBD2. CDR3 size: 14 residues. J was trimmed by 6 bases and V by 3 bases; bases with no gene match: 7. Germline-derived CDR1 and CDR2 are SGHRS and YFSETQ. The chain's CDR3 is CASSWTRWSDTQYF. Written as DNA, the CDR3 is TGCGCCAGCAGCTGGACTAGATGGTCGGATACGCAGTATTTT.

The chain couples TRBV28 to TRBJ1-1; D remains unclear. CDR3 size: 15 residues. Looked up from germline, CDR1 is MDHEN and CDR2 is SYDVKM. The germline V and J ends were trimmed by 3 bases and 5 bases, with 16 bases remaining between them. The CDR3 is CASSLGAGPGTEAFF. CDR3 sequence (DNA): TGTGCCAGCAGTTTGGGCGCCGGGCCGGGGACTGAAGCTTTCTTT.

The chain uses TRBV7-8 and TRBJ2-7, with D unresolved. Per germline, CDR1 SGHVS and CDR2 FQNEAQ. Between the trimmed V and J ends, which lost 1 base and 1 base, there was a span of 14 bases. CDR3 size: 16 residues. For the CDR3, the DNA is TGTGCCAGCAGCTTAGGTAACCGAATCGTGTCCTACGAGCAGTACTTC. Protein product: CASSLGNRIVSYEQYF.

This clone was observed a few times. V and J are TRBV5-1 and TRBJ1-6; D perhaps matches TRBD1 (6 bases). Germline assignment: CDR1 SGHRS and CDR2 YFSETQ. V lost 2 bases, J lost 8 bases, and 17 bases lay in between. CDR3 size: 16 residues. The CDR3 DNA follows: TGCGCCAGCAGCTTAAATACAGGGACGGGAGATTCACCCCTCCACTTT. Protein sequence: CASSLNTGTGDSPLHF.

This chain links TRBV3-1 (or the pseudogene TRBV3-2) with TRBJ2-5, with 10 bases identical to TRBD1. The V gene end was trimmed by 3 bases and the J gene end by 1 base; junction bases not matched to a gene: 5. Germline loops: CDR1 LGHDT, CDR2 YNNKEL (reference sequence). The CDR3 is 16 amino acids. CDR3 nucleotide sequence: TGTGCCAGCAGCCAGGCCCGGACAGGGGGCCAAGAGACCCAGTACTTC. Translation: CASSQARTGGQETQYF.

V usage is TRBV5-1 and J usage is TRBJ1-2, with D uncertain. The CDR3 is 12 residues long. Between the trimmed V and J ends, which lost 0 bases and 6 bases, there was a span of 6 bases. Germline lookup yields CDR1 SGHRS and CDR2 YFSETQ. The CDR3 loop reads CASSLDRNGYTF. The CDR3 region has the DNA TGCGCCAGCAGCTTGGATAGGAATGGCTACACCTTC.